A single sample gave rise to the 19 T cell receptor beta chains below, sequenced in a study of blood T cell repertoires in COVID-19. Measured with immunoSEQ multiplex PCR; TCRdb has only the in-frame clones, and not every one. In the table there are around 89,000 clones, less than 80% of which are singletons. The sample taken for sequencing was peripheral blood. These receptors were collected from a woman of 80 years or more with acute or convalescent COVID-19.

DNA of the CDR3: TGTGCCAGTAGTATAGTCCTGGACAGGGAGTCTGAAGCTTTCTTT. It yields the protein CASSIVLDRESEAFF. V is TRBV19 and J is TRBJ1-1, with 8 bases that match TRBD1. The CDR3 covers 15 residues. The germline V gene encodes CDR1 LNHDA and CDR2 SQIVND (reference sequence). The V segment lost 1 base and the J segment 6 bases; nucleotides outside the gene matches: 7.

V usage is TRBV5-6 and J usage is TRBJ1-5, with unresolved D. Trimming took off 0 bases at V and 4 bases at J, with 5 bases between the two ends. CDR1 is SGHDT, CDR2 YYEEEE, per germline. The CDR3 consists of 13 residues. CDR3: CASSLGLNQPQHF. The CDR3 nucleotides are TGTGCCAGCAGCTTGGGTTTAAATCAGCCCCAGCATTTT. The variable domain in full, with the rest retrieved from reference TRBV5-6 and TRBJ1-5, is DAGVTQSPTHLIKTRGQQVTLRCSPKSGHDTVSWYQQALGQGPQFIFQYYEEEERQRGNFPDRFSGHQFPNYSSELNVNALLLGDSALYLCASSLGLNQPQHFGDGTRLSIL.

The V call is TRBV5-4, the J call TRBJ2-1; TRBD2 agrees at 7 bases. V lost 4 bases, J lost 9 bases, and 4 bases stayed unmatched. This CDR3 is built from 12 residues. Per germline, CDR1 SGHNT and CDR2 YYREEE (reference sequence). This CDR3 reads CASSRGGGEQFF. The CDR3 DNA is TGTGCCAGCAGCCGTGGGGGGGGTGAGCAGTTCTTC. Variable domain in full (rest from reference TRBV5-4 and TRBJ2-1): ETGVTQSPTHLIKTRGQQVTLRCSSQSGHNTVSWYQQALGQGPQFIFQYYREEENGRGNFPPRFSGLQFPNYSSELNVNALELDDSALYLCASSRGGGEQFFGPGTRLTVL.

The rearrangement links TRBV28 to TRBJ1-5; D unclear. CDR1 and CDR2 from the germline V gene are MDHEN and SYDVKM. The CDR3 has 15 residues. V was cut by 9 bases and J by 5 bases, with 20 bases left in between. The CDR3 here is CASNHRSGTDQPQHF. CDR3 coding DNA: TGTGCCAGTAATCATCGGTCCGGTACGGATCAGCCCCAGCATTTT.

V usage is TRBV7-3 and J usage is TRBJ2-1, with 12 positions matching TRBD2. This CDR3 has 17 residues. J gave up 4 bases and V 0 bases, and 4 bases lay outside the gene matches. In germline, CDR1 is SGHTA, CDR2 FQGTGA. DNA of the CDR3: TGTGCCAGCAGCTTAACCCGCACTAGCGGGGGGTACAATGAGCAGTTCTTC. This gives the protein CASSLTRTSGGYNEQFF.

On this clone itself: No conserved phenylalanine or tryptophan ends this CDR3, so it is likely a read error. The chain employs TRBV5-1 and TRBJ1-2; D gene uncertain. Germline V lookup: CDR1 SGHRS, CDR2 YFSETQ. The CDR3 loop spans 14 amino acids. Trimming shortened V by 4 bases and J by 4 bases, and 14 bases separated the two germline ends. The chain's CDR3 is CASSPEVVGYGYTL. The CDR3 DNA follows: TGCGCCAGCAGCCCGGAGGTCGTCGGCTATGGCTACACCCTC.

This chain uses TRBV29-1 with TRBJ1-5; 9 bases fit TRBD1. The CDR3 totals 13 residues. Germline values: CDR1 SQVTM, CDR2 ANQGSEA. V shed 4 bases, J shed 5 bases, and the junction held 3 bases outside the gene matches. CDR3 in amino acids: CSVGGQGDQPQHF. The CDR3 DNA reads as TGCAGCGTTGGGGGACAGGGCGATCAGCCCCAGCATTTT.

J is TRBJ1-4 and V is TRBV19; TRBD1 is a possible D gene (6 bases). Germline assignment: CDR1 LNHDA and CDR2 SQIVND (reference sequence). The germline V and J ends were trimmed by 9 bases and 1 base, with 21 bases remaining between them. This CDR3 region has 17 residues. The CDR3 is CASGGGRGAGTNEKLFF. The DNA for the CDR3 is TGTGCCAGCGGTGGAGGGCGGGGGGCAGGAACTAATGAAAAACTGTTTTTT.

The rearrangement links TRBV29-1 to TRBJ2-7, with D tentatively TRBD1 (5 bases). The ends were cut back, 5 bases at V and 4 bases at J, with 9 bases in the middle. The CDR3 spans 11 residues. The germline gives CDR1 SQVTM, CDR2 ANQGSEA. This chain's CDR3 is CSVIQVYEQYF. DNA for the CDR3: TGCAGCGTTATACAGGTTTACGAGCAGTACTTC.

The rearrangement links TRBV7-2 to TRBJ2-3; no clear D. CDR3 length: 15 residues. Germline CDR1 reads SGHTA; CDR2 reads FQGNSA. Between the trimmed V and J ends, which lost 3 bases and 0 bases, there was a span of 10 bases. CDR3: CASSFRSKSTDTQYF. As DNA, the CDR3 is TGTGCCAGCAGCTTCCGTAGCAAAAGCACAGATACGCAGTATTTT.

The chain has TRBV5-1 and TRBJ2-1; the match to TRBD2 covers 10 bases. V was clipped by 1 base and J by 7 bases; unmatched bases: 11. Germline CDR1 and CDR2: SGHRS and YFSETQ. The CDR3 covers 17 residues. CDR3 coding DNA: TGCGCCAGCAGCTTGCTAACCTATTCTAGCGGGGGAAATGAGCAGTTCTTC. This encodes CASSLLTYSSGGNEQFF.

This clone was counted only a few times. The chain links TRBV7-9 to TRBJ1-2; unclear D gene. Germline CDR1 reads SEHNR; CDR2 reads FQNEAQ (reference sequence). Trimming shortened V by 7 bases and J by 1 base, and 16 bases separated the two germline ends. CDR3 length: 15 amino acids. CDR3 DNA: TGTGCCAGCACCGATCTCTCCAGACTTAACTATGGCTACACCTTC. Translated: CASTDLSRLNYGYTF.

In DNA, the CDR3 is TGTGCCATCAACCCTACAGGGGGCACGAACACTGAAGCTTTCTTT. It codes for CAINPTGGTNTEAFF. The rearrangement uses TRBV10-3 and TRBJ1-1, with 9 positions matching TRBD1. V gave up 7 bases and J gave up 1 base; unmatched junction bases: 7. CDR3 length: 15 amino acids. CDR1 and CDR2 (germline): ENHRY, SYGVKD.

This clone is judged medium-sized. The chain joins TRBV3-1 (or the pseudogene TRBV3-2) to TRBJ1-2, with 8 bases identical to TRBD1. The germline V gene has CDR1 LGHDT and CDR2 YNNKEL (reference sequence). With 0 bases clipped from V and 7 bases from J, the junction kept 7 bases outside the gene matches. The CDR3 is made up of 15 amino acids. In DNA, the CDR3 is TGTGCCAGCAGCCAAGAGGACAGGGTGGGGTCTGGCTACACCTTC. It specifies CASSQEDRVGSGYTF.

CDR3: CASSLVTGSGANYGYTF. For the CDR3, the DNA is TGTGCCAGCAGCTTGGTGACAGGAAGTGGGGCTAACTATGGCTACACCTTC. V usage is TRBV5-6 and J usage is TRBJ1-2; D might be TRBD1 (6 bases). CDR1 SGHDT and CDR2 YYEEEE come from the germline V gene. V was clipped by 0 bases and J by 0 bases, with 15 bases between them. This CDR3 spans 17 amino acids. Using reference TRBV5-6 and TRBJ1-2 for the parts outside the CDR3, the full variable domain is DAGVTQSPTHLIKTRGQQVTLRCSPKSGHDTVSWYQQALGQGPQFIFQYYEEEERQRGNFPDRFSGHQFPNYSSELNVNALLLGDSALYLCASSLVTGSGANYGYTFGSGTRLTVV.

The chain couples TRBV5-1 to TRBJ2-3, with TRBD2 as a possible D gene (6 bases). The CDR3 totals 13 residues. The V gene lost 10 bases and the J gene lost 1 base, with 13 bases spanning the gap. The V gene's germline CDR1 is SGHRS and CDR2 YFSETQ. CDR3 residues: CASGGSGTDTQYF. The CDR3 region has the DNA TGCGCCTCTGGGGGGAGCGGCACAGATACGCAGTATTTT.

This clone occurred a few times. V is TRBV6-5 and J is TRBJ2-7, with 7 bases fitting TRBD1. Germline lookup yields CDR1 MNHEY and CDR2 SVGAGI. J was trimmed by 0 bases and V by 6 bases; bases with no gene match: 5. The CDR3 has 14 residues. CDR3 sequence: CASRMDRNSYEQYF. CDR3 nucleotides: TGTGCCAGCAGGATGGACAGGAACTCCTACGAGCAGTACTTC.

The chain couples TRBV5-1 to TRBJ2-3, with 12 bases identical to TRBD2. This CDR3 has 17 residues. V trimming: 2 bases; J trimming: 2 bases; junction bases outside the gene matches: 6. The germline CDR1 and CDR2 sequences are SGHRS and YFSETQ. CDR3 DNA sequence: TGCGCCAGCAGCTTACAAACTAGCGGGGGGATCACAGATACGCAGTATTTT. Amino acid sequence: CASSLQTSGGITDTQYF.

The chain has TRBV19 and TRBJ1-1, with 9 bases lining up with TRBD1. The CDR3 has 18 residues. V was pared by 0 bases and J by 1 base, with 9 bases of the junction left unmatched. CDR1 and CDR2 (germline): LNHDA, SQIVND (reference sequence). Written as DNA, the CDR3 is TGTGCCAGTAGTATAGATCTATGGGCGGACAGGGGGAACACTGAAGCTTTCTTT. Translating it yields CASSIDLWADRGNTEAFF.